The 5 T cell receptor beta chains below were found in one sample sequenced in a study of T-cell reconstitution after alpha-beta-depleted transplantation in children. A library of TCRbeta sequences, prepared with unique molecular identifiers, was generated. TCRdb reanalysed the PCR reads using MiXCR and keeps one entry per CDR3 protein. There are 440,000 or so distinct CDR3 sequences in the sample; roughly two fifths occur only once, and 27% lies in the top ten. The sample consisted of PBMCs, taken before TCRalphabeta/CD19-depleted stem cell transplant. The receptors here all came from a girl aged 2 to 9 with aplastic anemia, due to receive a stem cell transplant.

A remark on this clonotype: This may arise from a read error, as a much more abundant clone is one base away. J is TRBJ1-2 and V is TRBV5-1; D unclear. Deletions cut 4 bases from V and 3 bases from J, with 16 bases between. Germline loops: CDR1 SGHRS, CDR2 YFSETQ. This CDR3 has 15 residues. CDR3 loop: CASSPQTPIDYGYTF. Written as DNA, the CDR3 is TGCGCCAGCAGCCCCCAGACTCCCATCGACTATGGCTACACCTTC. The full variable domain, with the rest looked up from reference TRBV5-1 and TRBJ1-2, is KAGVTQTPRYLIKTRGQQVTLSCSPISGHRSVSWYQQTPGQGLQFLFEYFSETQRNKGNFPGRFSGRQFSNSRSEMNVSTLELGDSALYLCASSPQTPIDYGYTFGSGTRLTVV.

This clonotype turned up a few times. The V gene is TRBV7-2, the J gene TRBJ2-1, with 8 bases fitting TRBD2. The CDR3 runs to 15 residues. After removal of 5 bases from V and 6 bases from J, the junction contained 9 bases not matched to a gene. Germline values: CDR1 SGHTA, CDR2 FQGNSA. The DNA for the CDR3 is TGTGCCAGCAGCGCCCTGACGGGGGGGCTCAATGAGCAGTTCTTC. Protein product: CASSALTGGLNEQFF.

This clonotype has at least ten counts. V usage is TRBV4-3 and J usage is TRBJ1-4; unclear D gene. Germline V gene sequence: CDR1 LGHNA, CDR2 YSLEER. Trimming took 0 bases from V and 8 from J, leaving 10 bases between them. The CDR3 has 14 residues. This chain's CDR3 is CASSQDRTGEKLFF. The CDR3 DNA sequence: TGCGCCAGCAGCCAAGATCGAACGGGGGAAAAACTGTTTTTT.

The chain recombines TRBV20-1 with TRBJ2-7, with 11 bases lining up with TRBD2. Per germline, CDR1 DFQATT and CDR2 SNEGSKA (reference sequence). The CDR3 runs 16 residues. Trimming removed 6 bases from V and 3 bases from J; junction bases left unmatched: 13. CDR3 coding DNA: TGCAGTGCGTCCGGGGGGACTAGCGGCAAACTCTACGAGCAGTACTTC. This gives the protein CSASGGTSGKLYEQYF.

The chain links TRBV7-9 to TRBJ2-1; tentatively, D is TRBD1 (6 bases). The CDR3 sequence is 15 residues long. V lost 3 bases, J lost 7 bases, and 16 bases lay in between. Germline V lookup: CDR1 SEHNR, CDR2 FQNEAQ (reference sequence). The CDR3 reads CASSFDRSGRNEQFF. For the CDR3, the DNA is TGTGCCAGCAGCTTTGACAGGTCGGGTCGAAATGAGCAGTTCTTC.